The rows below give T cell receptor beta chains drawn from one sample of a study of regulatory T cells in long-lasting Graves disease. MiXCR, run by TCRdb on the multiplex PCR reads, gives a single entry per CDR3 protein. Of around 450,000 distinct CDR3 sequences in the sample, around a fifth were seen once. Sequenced material: peripheral blood mononuclear cells (PBMCs), taken when the disease was refractory, from a patient treated with antithyroid drugs. These receptors originate from a female donor with Graves disease. Each CDR3 is given with its conserved first and last residue. D genes are given only for firm matches. Some rows have no size entry. The others give once, few or many, or a class for an expanded clone.

V gene	clone size	D gene	CDR3 length	J gene	CDR3 protein	CDR3 DNA
TRBV19	NA	NA	17	TRBJ1-3	CASKSPRDLGLGNTIYF	TGTGCCAGTAAATCCCCCCGGGACCTCGGACTTGGAAACACCATATATTTT
TRBV19	few	NA	12	TRBJ1-1	CASTNPRTEAFF	TGTGCCAGTACTAACCCCCGAACTGAAGCTTTCTTT
TRBV7-9	many	TRBD1	12	TRBJ1-1	CASSFVQGQAFF	TGTGCCAGCAGCTTTGTACAGGGGCAAGCTTTCTTT
TRBV29-1	NA	TRBD1	12	TRBJ2-7	CSVSGQGYEQYF	TGCAGCGTTTCGGGACAGGGCTACGAGCAGTACTTC
TRBV7-2	many	NA	14	TRBJ1-6	CASSFPGFGSPLHF	TGTGCCAGCAGCTTCCCAGGGTTTGGTTCACCCCTCCACTTT
TRBV6-1	few	NA	15	TRBJ1-3	CASSATGSSGNTIYF	TGTGCCAGCAGTGCAACAGGGAGCTCTGGAAACACCATATATTTT
TRBV9	few	NA	16	TRBJ1-2	CASSAPPGEADYGYTF	TGTGCCAGCAGCGCCCCCCCCGGGGAAGCGGACTATGGCTACACCTTC
TRBV20-1	NA	TRBD1	14	TRBJ2-7	CSASGQGATYEQYF	TGCAGTGCTAGCGGACAGGGGGCCACCTACGAGCAGTACTTC
TRBV4-2	NA	TRBD1	15	TRBJ1-2	CASRNAQGVNYGYTF	TGTGCCAGCAGGAACGCACAGGGGGTGAACTATGGCTACACCTTC
TRBV28	many	NA	12	TRBJ1-4	CASSWGGEKLFF	TGTGCCAGCAGTTGGGGGGGCGAAAAACTGTTTTTT
TRBV5-1	NA	NA	14	TRBJ2-2	CASSSGDNTGELFF	TGCGCCAGCAGCTCCGGGGATAACACCGGGGAGCTGTTTTTT
TRBV6-1	NA	NA	13	TRBJ2-7	CASSLSEGGKQYF	TGTGCCAGCAGCCTTTCAGAGGGCGGGAAGCAGTACTTC
TRBV7-2	NA	TRBD2	15	TRBJ2-7	CASSKGSGGPNEQYF	TGTGCCAGCAGCAAGGGGTCGGGAGGGCCGAACGAGCAGTACTTC
TRBV9	NA	NA	14	TRBJ2-5	CASSYSGGTETQYF	TGTGCCAGCAGCTACTCAGGAGGGACAGAGACCCAGTACTTC
TRBV20-1	NA	NA	13	TRBJ1-1	CSVRGAMNTEAFF	TGCAGTGTACGGGGGGCTATGAACACTGAAGCTTTCTTT
TRBV19	NA	NA	13	TRBJ2-7	CASSQFDRYEQYF	TGTGCCAGTAGCCAGTTCGACCGGTACGAGCAGTACTTC
TRBV11-3	many	TRBD1	13	TRBJ1-1	CASSHHRGTEAFF	TGTGCCAGCAGCCATCACAGGGGGACTGAAGCTTTCTTT
TRBV9	NA	NA	14	TRBJ2-2	CASGPGGGTGELFF	TGTGCCAGCGGCCCAGGGGGGGGAACCGGGGAGCTGTTTTTT
TRBV28	NA	NA	13	TRBJ1-1	CASSPLVSTEAFF	TGTGCCAGCAGTCCGTTGGTTAGCACTGAAGCTTTCTTT
TRBV5-1	NA	NA	14	TRBJ1-6	CASSLVGQNSPLHF	TGCGCCAGCAGCTTGGTGGGGCAGAATTCACCCCTCCACTTT
TRBV27	many	TRBD2	15	TRBJ2-7	CASSLSGLAGEEQYF	TGTGCCAGCAGTTTATCCGGACTAGCGGGAGAAGAGCAGTACTTC
TRBV24-1	many	NA	15	TRBJ2-2	CATSDFKQGSGELFF	TGTGCCACCAGTGATTTCAAACAGGGAAGCGGGGAGCTGTTTTTT
TRBV6-1	many	TRBD1	21	TRBJ2-6	CASSNDYPTGGRISGANVLTF	TGTGCCAGCAGCAACGATTATCCGACAGGGGGGCGGATCTCTGGGGCCAACGTCCTGACTTTC
TRBV6-2/TRBV6-3	many	NA	15	TRBJ2-7	CASSSWADGPYEQYF	TGTGCCAGCAGTTCTTGGGCAGACGGACCCTACGAGCAGTACTTC
TRBV20-1	NA	TRBD2	18	TRBJ2-2	CSARKGLAGGPNTGELFF	TGCAGTGCTAGAAAGGGACTAGCGGGGGGCCCGAACACCGGGGAGCTGTTTTTT
TRBV4-3	few	NA	17	TRBJ2-6	CASSQDLGGSGANVLTF	TGCGCCAGCAGCCAAGATTTGGGGGGCTCTGGGGCCAACGTCCTGACTTTC
TRBV5-1	NA	NA	13	TRBJ2-5	CASMLGVQETQYF	TGCGCCAGCATGTTAGGGGTTCAAGAGACCCAGTACTTC
TRBV28	many	NA	14	TRBJ2-7	CASSHQANGYEQYF	TGTGCCAGCAGTCACCAGGCGAACGGGTACGAGCAGTACTTC
TRBV7-8	many	NA	15	TRBJ1-6	CASSLGAGGESPLHF	TGTGCCAGCAGCTTAGGTGCCGGGGGCGAGTCACCCCTCCACTTT
TRBV12-3/TRBV12-4	many	NA	14	TRBJ1-1	CASTGASMNTEAFF	TGTGCCAGCACAGGGGCGTCTATGAACACTGAAGCTTTCTTT
TRBV19	NA	TRBD1	16	TRBJ1-1	CASSTRPGQTNTEAFF	TGTGCCAGTAGTACCAGGCCGGGACAGACGAACACTGAAGCTTTCTTT
TRBV29-1	once	NA	12	TRBJ1-4	CSVGVGGEKLFF	TGCAGCGTTGGGGTCGGAGGGGAAAAACTGTTTTTT
TRBV10-3	few	TRBD1	16	TRBJ1-5	CAISDSHRGGDQPQHF	TGTGCCATCAGTGATTCGCACAGGGGGGGCGATCAGCCCCAGCATTTT
TRBV20-1	NA	TRBD1	15	TRBJ2-1	CSAHRTGGSYNEQFF	TGCAGTGCCCACCGGACAGGGGGCTCCTACAATGAGCAGTTCTTC
TRBV9	NA	TRBD2	15	TRBJ2-5	CASSVGGGGLETQYF	TGTGCCAGCAGCGTAGGGGGCGGGGGGTTGGAGACCCAGTACTTC
TRBV28	many	TRBD2	14	TRBJ2-7	CASRGGLDSYEQYF	TGTGCCAGCAGGGGGGGACTAGACTCCTACGAGCAGTACTTC
TRBV30	few	TRBD2	14	TRBJ2-7	CAWSTGTSGAGQYF	TGTGCCTGGAGCACCGGGACTAGCGGGGCTGGGCAGTACTTC
TRBV5-8	few	TRBD1	14	TRBJ1-1	CASSSGQGMTEAFF	TGTGCCAGCAGCTCGGGACAGGGAATGACTGAAGCTTTCTTT
TRBV11-2	NA	TRBD2	15	TRBJ2-1	CASSLLAGGGNEQFF	TGTGCCAGCAGCTTACTAGCGGGGGGGGGGAATGAGCAGTTCTTC
TRBV30	few	TRBD1	16	TRBJ2-7	CAWSGPGTGVLYEQYF	TGTGCCTGGAGTGGACCCGGCACAGGGGTCCTTTACGAGCAGTACTTC
TRBV9	few	TRBD2	16	TRBJ2-3	CASSLGTSDSTDTQYF	TGTGCCAGCAGCCTTGGGACTAGCGATAGCACAGATACGCAGTATTTT
TRBV10-3	NA	TRBD2	17	TRBJ2-1	CAISESNGLAGYNEQFF	TGTGCCATCAGTGAGTCGAATGGGCTAGCGGGTTACAATGAGCAGTTCTTC
TRBV12-3/TRBV12-4	many	TRBD1	14	TRBJ1-5	CASNSQGGPPPQHF	TGTGCCAGCAACTCACAGGGGGGCCCCCCGCCCCAGCATTTT
TRBV28	few	TRBD1	14	TRBJ1-2	CASTHRGYNYGYTF	TGTGCCAGCACCCACAGGGGGTATAACTATGGCTACACCTTC
TRBV19	few	TRBD1	14	TRBJ1-1	CAREWRQGIAEAFF	TGTGCCAGGGAATGGAGACAGGGGATCGCTGAAGCTTTCTTT
TRBV7-9	few	NA	15	TRBJ2-7	CASSLYSTGANEQYF	TGTGCCAGCAGCTTGTATTCCACCGGGGCCAACGAGCAGTACTTC